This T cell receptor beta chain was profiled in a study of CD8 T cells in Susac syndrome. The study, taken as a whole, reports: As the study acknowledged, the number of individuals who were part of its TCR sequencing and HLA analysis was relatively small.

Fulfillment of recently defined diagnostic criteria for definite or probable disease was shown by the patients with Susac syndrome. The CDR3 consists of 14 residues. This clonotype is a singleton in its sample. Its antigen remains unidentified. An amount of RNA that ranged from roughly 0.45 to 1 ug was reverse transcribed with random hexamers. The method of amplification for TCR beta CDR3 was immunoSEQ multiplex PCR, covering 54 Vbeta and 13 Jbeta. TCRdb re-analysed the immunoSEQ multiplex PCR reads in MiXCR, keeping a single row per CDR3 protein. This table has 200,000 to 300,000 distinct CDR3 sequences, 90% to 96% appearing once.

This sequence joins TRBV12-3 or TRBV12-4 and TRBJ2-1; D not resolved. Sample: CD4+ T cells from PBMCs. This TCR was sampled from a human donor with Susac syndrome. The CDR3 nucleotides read TGTGCAGACATACGATTCGACCCCTACAATGAGCAGTTCTTC. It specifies CADIRFDPYNEQFF.